This is a list of T cell receptor beta chains from one sample in a study of T cells in Graves' hyperthyroidism and ophthalmopathy. TCRdb re-called the multiplex PCR reads with MiXCR, one entry per CDR3 protein. This table has fewer than 800,000 distinct CDR3 sequences, about 15% appearing once. Input material: blood. The source of these receptors is a man aged 18-30 years with Graves' hyperthyroidism. The CDR3 runs from the conserved cysteine through the conserved F or W. D genes are given only for firm matches. Size is stated for part of the rows, as once, few or many counts, or as a class when the clone is expanded.

>TRBJ2-3|TRBV29-1|TRBD1|.
CSDLLRGTGGRDTQYF
TGCAGCGACCTTTTGCGAGGGACAGGGGGACGAGATACGCAGTATTTT
>TRBJ2-7|TRBV28|TRBD2|many
CASSPHTSAGGIYEQYF
TGTGCCAGCAGTCCCCATACCTCCGCGGGAGGGATATACGAGCAGTACTTC
>TRBJ2-7|TRBV14|.|.
CASSPIPGLGVYEQYF
TGTGCCAGCAGCCCGATTCCGGGACTCGGTGTCTACGAGCAGTACTTC
>TRBJ2-3|TRBV3-1|.|many
CASSQDISGRMDTQYF
TGTGCCAGCAGCCAAGATATTTCAGGGAGGATGGATACGCAGTATTTT
>TRBJ1-1|TRBV25-1|.|.
CASSESTGYTEAFF
TGTGCCAGCAGTGAATCGACAGGATACACTGAAGCTTTCTTT
>TRBJ2-1|TRBV6-2/TRBV6-3|TRBD1|many
CASSVGPGQGIDEQFF
TGTGCCAGCAGCGTGGGTCCGGGACAGGGTATAGATGAGCAGTTCTTC
>TRBJ2-3|TRBV5-1|.|.
CASSLLTDTHYF
TGCGCCAGCAGCTTGTTGACAGATACGCATTATTTT
>TRBJ2-7|TRBV11-2|TRBD2|many
CASSFGLAGGLGYEQYF
TGTGCCAGCAGCTTCGGACTAGCGGGAGGGTTGGGCTACGAGCAGTACTTC
>TRBJ2-6|TRBV3-1|.|few
CASSTTGIGANVLTF
TGTGCCAGCAGCACTACCGGGATAGGGGCCAACGTCCTGACTTTC
>TRBJ2-5|TRBV4-2|.|.
CASSQGNSPLEETQYF
TGTGCCAGCAGCCAAGGGAATAGCCCCTTAGAAGAGACCCAGTACTTC
>TRBJ2-7|TRBV27|.|many
CASGRGAQEQYF
TGTGCCAGCGGCAGAGGCGCGCAAGAGCAGTACTTC
>TRBJ2-7|TRBV12-3/TRBV12-4|.|many
CASSTRRFHEQYF
TGTGCCAGCAGTACACGACGTTTCCACGAGCAGTACTTC
>TRBJ2-3|TRBV10-3|.|many
CAISESNRVTDTQYF
TGTGCCATCAGTGAGTCGAACAGGGTCACAGATACGCAGTATTTT
>TRBJ2-6|TRBV27|.|.
CASRLRSYEGYENLGGPGANVLTF
TGTGCCAGCAGGCTGAGGTCGTACGAGGGGTACGAAAACCTTGGGGGTCCTGGGGCCAACGTCCTGACTTTC
>TRBJ2-7|TRBV11-3|TRBD2|.
CASSLVPPAGGTYEQYF
TGTGCCAGCAGCTTAGTACCCCCAGCGGGAGGGACCTACGAGCAGTACTTC
>TRBJ2-5|TRBV12-3/TRBV12-4|.|many
CASSLYRQETQYF
TGTGCCAGCAGTCTCTACAGACAAGAGACCCAGTACTTC
>TRBJ1-5|TRBV19|TRBD1|.
CASSRGTGGVSNQPQHF
TGTGCCAGTAGTAGGGGGACAGGGGGCGTAAGCAATCAGCCCCAGCATTTT
>TRBJ1-1|TRBV5-5|.|.
CASGLVETEAFF
TGTGCCAGCGGCTTGGTGGAGACTGAAGCTTTCTTT
>TRBJ2-1|TRBV11-2|TRBD2|many
CASSLAPPASGRSYNEQFF
TGTGCCAGCAGCTTAGCCCCCCCCGCTAGCGGGAGGAGTTACAATGAGCAGTTCTTC
>TRBJ2-7|TRBV25-1|TRBD1|few
CASSAGQGKEQYF
TGTGCCAGCAGTGCGGGACAGGGTAAGGAGCAGTACTTC
>TRBJ2-2|TRBV6-4|TRBD2|few
CASSDSSSGSTGELFF
TGTGCCAGCAGTGACTCGAGTAGCGGGAGTACCGGGGAGCTGTTTTTT
>TRBJ1-2|TRBV30|.|.
CAWSRGGIYGYTF
TGTGCCTGGAGTCGTGGGGGAATCTATGGCTACACCTTC
>TRBJ2-6|TRBV2|.|few
CASSESWESGANVLTF
TGTGCCAGCAGTGAATCGTGGGAGTCTGGGGCCAACGTCCTGACTTTC
>TRBJ1-5|TRBV27|.|few
CASSLSYPNQPQHF
TGTGCCAGCAGTTTGAGTTACCCCAATCAGCCCCAGCATTTT
>TRBJ2-5|TRBV2|.|many
CASSVRRIQETQYF
TGTGCCAGCAGTGTTCGGCGGATCCAAGAGACCCAGTACTTC
>TRBJ2-7|TRBV7-6|.|few
CASSLSQEGYEQYF
TGTGCCAGCAGCCTCTCTCAGGAAGGCTACGAGCAGTACTTC